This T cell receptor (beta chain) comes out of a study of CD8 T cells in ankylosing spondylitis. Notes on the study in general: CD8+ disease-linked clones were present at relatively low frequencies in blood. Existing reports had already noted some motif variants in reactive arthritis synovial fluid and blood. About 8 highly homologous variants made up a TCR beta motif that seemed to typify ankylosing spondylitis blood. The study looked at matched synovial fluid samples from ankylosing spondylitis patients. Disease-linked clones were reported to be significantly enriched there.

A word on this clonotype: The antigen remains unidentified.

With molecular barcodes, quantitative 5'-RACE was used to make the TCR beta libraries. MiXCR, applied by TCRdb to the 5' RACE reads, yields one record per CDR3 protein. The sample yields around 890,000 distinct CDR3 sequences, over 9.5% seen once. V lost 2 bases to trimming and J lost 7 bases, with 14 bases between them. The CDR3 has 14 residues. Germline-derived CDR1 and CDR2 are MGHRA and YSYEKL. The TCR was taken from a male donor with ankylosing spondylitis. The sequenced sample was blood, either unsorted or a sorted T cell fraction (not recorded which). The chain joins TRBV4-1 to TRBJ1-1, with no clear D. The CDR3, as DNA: TGCGCCAGCAGCCAACGAGGACCCGGAGTTGAAGCTTTCTTT. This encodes CASSQRGPGVEAFF.